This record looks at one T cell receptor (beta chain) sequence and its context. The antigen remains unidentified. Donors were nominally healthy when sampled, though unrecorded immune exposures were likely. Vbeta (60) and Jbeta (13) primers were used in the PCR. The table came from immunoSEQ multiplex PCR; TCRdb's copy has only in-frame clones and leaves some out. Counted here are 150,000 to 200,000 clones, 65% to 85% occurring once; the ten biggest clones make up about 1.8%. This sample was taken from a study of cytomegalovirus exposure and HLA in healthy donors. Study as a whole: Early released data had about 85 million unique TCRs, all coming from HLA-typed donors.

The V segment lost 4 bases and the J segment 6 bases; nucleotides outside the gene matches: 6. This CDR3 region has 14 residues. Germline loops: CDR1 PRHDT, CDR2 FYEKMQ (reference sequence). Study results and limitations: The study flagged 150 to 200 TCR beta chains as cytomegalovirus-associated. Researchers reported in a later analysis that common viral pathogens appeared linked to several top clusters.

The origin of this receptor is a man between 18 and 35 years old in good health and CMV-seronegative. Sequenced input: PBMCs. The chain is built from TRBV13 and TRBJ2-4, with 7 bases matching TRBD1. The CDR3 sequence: CASSSGTETNIQYF. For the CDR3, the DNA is TGTGCCAGCAGCTCCGGGACAGAGACAAACATTCAGTACTTC.